This paragraph reports one TCR beta chain. The antigen is not known. This sample was taken from a study of graft-versus-host responses after intestinal transplantation. Notes on the study in general: Individuals carrying graft-donor T cell macrochimerism showed high graft-versus-host to host-versus-graft clonal ratios in allografts.

Here immunoSEQ multiplex PCR was the method, and the copy in TCRdb shows in-frame clones only, minus some. The sample yields 99,000 or so clones, roughly 88% seen once. The germline CDR1 and CDR2 sequences are MNHEY and SMNVEV (reference sequence). The CDR3 has 13 amino acids. V was shortened by 5 bases and J by 7 bases, with 14 bases between the two germline ends. This chain joins TRBV27 and TRBJ1-2; no firm D call. The material sequenced was PBMCs, taken 255 days after intestinal transplant. The clonotype comes from a human patient who received an intestinal transplant, so some T cells may come from the graft donor. The CDR3 protein is CASSTPAGSGYTF. The CDR3 DNA is TGTGCCAGCAGTACACCTGCGGGCTCTGGCTACACCTTC.